This T cell receptor (beta chain) comes out of a study of beta chain features in type 1 diabetes. Investigators reverse transcribed all isolated RNA, so they sequenced expressed TCRB transcripts. The repertoire was sequenced with immunoSEQ multiplex PCR; TCRdb's copy has only in-frame clones and lacks some. Of about 150,000 clones in the sample, 10% to 13% were seen once. The study's findings and limits: Moderate but significant shortening of TCRB CDR3s was recorded in all four CD4+ subsets from Type 1 diabetes patients.

This clone was seen a few times. Its specificity is not known. Germline CDR1 and CDR2: SSHAT and FNYEAQ (reference sequence). This CDR3 comprises 14 residues. Losses at the gene ends were 3 bases for V and 3 bases for J; bases not matched to a gene: 0. This clonotype was sampled from a man aged 30 to 39 with type 1 diabetes. The rearrangement links TRBV7-7 to TRBJ2-2, with 8 bases lining up with TRBD1. Sequencing input: central memory CD4+ T cells from blood. The DNA of the CDR3 is TGTGCCAGCAGCTTGACAGGGGACACCGGGGAGCTGTTTTTT. Translated, it gives CASSLTGDTGELFF. The whole variable domain, remainder taken from reference TRBV7-7 and TRBJ2-2, is GAGVSQSPRYKVTKRGQDVTLRCDPISSHATLYWYQQALGQGPEFLTYFNYEAQPDKSGLPSDRFSAERPEGSISTLTIQRTEQRDSAMYRCASSLTGDTGELFFGEGSRLTVL.